These 20 T cell receptor beta chains came from one sample sequenced in a study of long-term antiretroviral therapy in people with HIV. Run at survey level, the immunoSEQ assay was version v3.0. Libraries were prepared by immunoSEQ multiplex PCR; TCRdb keeps only in-frame clonotypes and omits some of them. Altogether over 15,000 clones are present, roughly 91% being singletons, with the ten largest covering more than 7%. The input for sequencing was unsorted PBMCs, taken 0.3 years after starting antiretroviral therapy. The receptor set was obtained from a man aged 60-69 years with HIV.

The chain is built from TRBV16 and TRBJ1-4, with D possibly TRBD1 on 6 matching bases. The CDR3 length is 16 residues. Germline V lookup: CDR1 KGHSY, CDR2 FQNENV. V dropped 2 bases and J dropped 0 bases, with 10 bases sitting between them. Here the CDR3 reads CASSQRTDSTNEKLFF. The CDR3 DNA is TGTGCCAGCAGCCAACGGACAGACTCAACTAATGAAAAACTGTTTTTT.

This chain uses TRBV5-1 with TRBJ1-4, with D perhaps TRBD1 (5 bases). CDR1 and CDR2 from the germline V gene are SGHRS and YFSETQ. The length of the CDR3 is 15 residues. V shed 0 bases and J shed 8 bases, with 14 bases lying between them. CDR3 coding DNA: TGCGCCAGCAGCTTGGTTTCTGGGACTGGAGAAAAACTGTTTTTT. This sequence encodes CASSLVSGTGEKLFF.

This clone was counted a single time. This chain connects TRBV7-9 to TRBJ2-1; D may be TRBD1 (6 bases). This CDR3 contains 14 residues. Germline lookup yields CDR1 SEHNR and CDR2 FQNEAQ (reference sequence). Trimming took 7 bases from V and 2 from J, leaving 12 bases between them. The CDR3 nucleotides read TGTGCCAGCACTCACGGGACAACCTACAATGAGCAGTTCTTC. As protein: CASTHGTTYNEQFF.

The rearrangement joins TRBV9 to TRBJ2-6; D unclear. Germline V lookup: CDR1 SGDLS, CDR2 YYNGEE. The CDR3 contains 14 residues. Trimming left V 3 bases short and J 1 base short, with 5 bases between. The DNA of the CDR3 is TGTGCCAGCAGCGACCGATCTGGGGCCAACGTCCTGACTTTC. Residues: CASSDRSGANVLTF. The full variable domain, with the rest looked up from reference TRBV9 and TRBJ2-6, is DSGVTQTPKHLITATGQRVTLRCSPRSGDLSVYWYQQSLDQGLQFLIQYYNGEERAKGNILERFSAQQFPDLHSELNLSSLELGDSALYFCASSDRSGANVLTFGAGSRLTVL.

The chain combines TRBV5-6 with TRBJ1-1; no definite D call. In germline, CDR1 is SGHDT, CDR2 YYEEEE. Trimming cost V 0 bases and J 0 bases, with 9 bases left between them. This CDR3 region has 15 residues. This CDR3 reads CASSLGHGMNTEAFF. CDR3 DNA: TGTGCCAGCAGCTTGGGGCACGGGATGAACACTGAAGCTTTCTTT. The full variable domain, with the rest looked up from reference TRBV5-6 and TRBJ1-1, is DAGVTQSPTHLIKTRGQQVTLRCSPKSGHDTVSWYQQALGQGPQFIFQYYEEEERQRGNFPDRFSGHQFPNYSSELNVNALLLGDSALYLCASSLGHGMNTEAFFGQGTRLTVV.

V usage is TRBV5-1 and J usage is TRBJ2-7; 9 bases are a match to TRBD1. The CDR3 runs 16 residues. Germline trimming cut 5 bases from V and 1 base from J; bases unmatched to any gene: 10. CDR1 is SGHRS, CDR2 YFSETQ, per germline. CDR3 in amino acids: CASRVLGTGRSYEQYF. In nucleotides, the CDR3 is TGCGCCAGCAGGGTTCTCGGGACAGGGAGGTCCTACGAGCAGTACTTC.

The chain links TRBV6-5 to TRBJ1-1; D gene ambiguous. V lost 7 bases, J lost 0 bases, and 9 bases lay in between. In germline, CDR1 is MNHEY, CDR2 SVGAGI. CDR3 size: 13 residues. The chain's CDR3 is CASTTRMNTEAFF. The CDR3 DNA follows: TGTGCCAGCACTACCCGGATGAACACTGAAGCTTTCTTT.

The rearrangement joins TRBV11-3 to TRBJ2-1; no clear D gene. The V and J ends lost 2 bases and 0 bases respectively, with 11 bases between them. The CDR3 length is 16 residues. CDR1 and CDR2 (germline): SGHNT, YENEEA. The CDR3 DNA reads as TGTGCCAGCAGCTTAACTCAATGGGGCTCCTACAATGAGCAGTTCTTC. Translation: CASSLTQWGSYNEQFF.

V and J are TRBV7-9 and TRBJ2-5, with 9 bases matching TRBD2. Trimming took 6 bases from V and 4 from J; bases not matched to a gene: 12. Germline V gene data show CDR1 as SEHNR and CDR2 as FQNEAQ (reference sequence). CDR3 length: 16 residues. The DNA of the CDR3 is TGTGCCAGCAGTCCCCCGGCGGGGGGGGCCGGAGAGACCCAGTACTTC. Translating gives CASSPPAGGAGETQYF.

The V call is TRBV19, the J call TRBJ2-3; no definite D call. Germline lookup yields CDR1 LNHDA and CDR2 SQIVND (reference sequence). The CDR3 has 12 residues. Trimming took 5 bases from V and 2 from J, leaving 5 bases between them. This CDR3 reads CASSFNTDTQYF. The CDR3 bases are TGTGCCAGTAGTTTCAACACAGATACGCAGTATTTT.

The chain recombines TRBV5-1 with TRBJ1-4; D is perhaps TRBD1 (5 bases). The CDR3 contains 15 residues. CDR1 is SGHRS, CDR2 YFSETQ, per germline. Trimming removed 2 bases from V and 4 bases from J, with 12 bases in between. Here the CDR3 DNA reads TGCGCCAGCAGCTTTGAAGGGGCAAGTAATGAAAAACTGTTTTTT. The encoded protein is CASSFEGASNEKLFF.

The chain is built from TRBV10-3 and TRBJ1-4, with 8 bases lining up with TRBD1. Trimming took 6 bases from V and 7 from J; bases not matched to a gene: 7. The CDR3 runs 14 residues. Looked up from germline, CDR1 is ENHRY and CDR2 is SYGVKD. The CDR3 nucleotides are TGTGCCATCAGATCGACAGGGGCAAGTGAAAAACTGTTTTTT. Amino acids: CAIRSTGASEKLFF.

The table lists this clone with a few counts. The rearrangement links TRBV5-1 to TRBJ1-2; D gene uncertain. This CDR3 region has 12 residues. The germline V gene has CDR1 SGHRS and CDR2 YFSETQ. V was pared by 4 bases and J by 7 bases, with 11 bases between. The CDR3 loop reads CASSNLGSGYTF. The CDR3 region has the DNA TGCGCCAGCAGCAATTTGGGCAGTGGCTACACCTTC.

In its sample, this clone was seen once. This chain joins TRBV30 and TRBJ2-7; D is possibly TRBD2 (6 bases). The germline V gene encodes CDR1 GTSNPN and CDR2 SVGIG (reference sequence). The V and J ends lost 0 bases and 2 bases respectively, with 14 bases between them. The CDR3 runs 15 residues. CDR3 nucleotide sequence: TGTGCCTGGAGTGTAGGGGACTTCGACCCCTACGAGCAGTACTTC. Translation gives CAWSVGDFDPYEQYF. The complete variable domain, with remaining parts taken from reference TRBV30 and TRBJ2-7, reads SQTIHQWPATLVQPVGSPLSLECTVEGTSNPNLYWYRQAAGRGLQLLFYSVGIGQISSEVPQNLSASRPQDRQFILSSKKLLLSDSGFYLCAWSVGDFDPYEQYFGPGTRLTVT.

The chain recombines TRBV27 with TRBJ1-2; the match to TRBD1 covers 11 bases. The CDR3 runs 17 residues. After removal of 2 bases from V and 6 bases from J, the junction contained 11 bases not matched to a gene. Germline V gene data show CDR1 as MNHEY and CDR2 as SMNVEV (reference sequence). Here the CDR3 DNA reads TGTGCCAGCAGTTTACGTTGGCCAGGACAGGGGGCACATGGCTACACCTTC. This encodes CASSLRWPGQGAHGYTF.

The J gene is TRBJ2-7, the V gene TRBV11-1; tentatively, D is TRBD2 (6 bases). The CDR3 is made up of 17 amino acids. From germline, CDR1 is SGHAT and CDR2 FQDESV (reference sequence). The V end was cut by 1 base, the J end by 7 bases, with 23 bases between. The CDR3 spells CASSLGMAGGLRGEQYF. CDR3 DNA: TGTGCCAGCAGCTTAGGTATGGCTGGCGGGCTCCGGGGGGAGCAGTACTTC.

V and J are TRBV5-1 and TRBJ1-2; no definite D call. Trimming removed 6 bases from V and 0 bases from J, with 15 bases in between. Per the germline V gene, CDR1 is SGHRS and CDR2 is YFSETQ. The CDR3 sequence is 15 residues long. The CDR3 nucleotides are TGCGCCAGCACCCTAGAGTTCAATTCTAACTATGGCTACACCTTC. This gives the protein CASTLEFNSNYGYTF.

CDR3 sequence: CASSQGRQRYGYTF. CDR3 DNA sequence: TGCGCCAGCAGCCAAGGGCGGCAGCGCTATGGCTACACCTTC. This chain uses TRBV4-3 with TRBJ1-2; D is undetermined. CDR1 is LGHNA and CDR2 is YSLEER in the germline V gene. CDR3 size: 14 residues. V lost 1 base to trimming and J lost 4 bases, with 10 bases between them.

The chain joins TRBV15 to TRBJ1-5; 9 bases agree with TRBD1. Germline V gene sequence: CDR1 LNHNV, CDR2 YYDKDF (reference sequence). CDR3 length equals 15 residues. J lost 9 bases, V lost 3 bases, and 9 bases had no gene match. CDR3 in amino acids: CATSRARTGVPPQHF. CDR3 nucleotides: TGTGCCACCAGCAGGGCGAGGACAGGGGTTCCGCCCCAGCATTTT.

The V gene is TRBV28, the J gene TRBJ2-3; TRBD2 matches 7 bases. CDR3 length equals 17 residues. Trimming removed 5 bases from V and 1 base from J; junction bases left unmatched: 12. The germline V gene encodes CDR1 MDHEN and CDR2 SYDVKM. This chain's CDR3 is CASSPGESRGGTDTQYF. CDR3 DNA: TGTGCCAGCAGTCCTGGAGAGTCCCGGGGGGGCACAGATACGCAGTATTTT.